The entry below gives a single T cell receptor (beta chain) sequence along with its context. Its antigen is not identified. This specimen comes from a study of blood T cells in healthy people across ages. Study-wide results and caveats: Estimated diversity across one million T cells was deemed an underestimate.

Trimming stripped 6 bases from V and 4 bases from J, with 13 bases between. The CDR3 is made up of 14 amino acids. CDR1 is MNHNY, CDR2 SVGAGI, per germline (reference sequence). For the second PCR, which ran for 7 to 11 cycles, a sample-barcoded 5' primer and a J-beta primer mix were used. At least 2.5 million CDR3-containing paired-end reads were obtained per sample. TCRdb independently ran MiXCR on the 5' RACE reads; one entry per CDR3 protein. The sample records roughly 900,000 distinct CDR3 sequences, about 44% being singletons. The rearrangement uses TRBV6-6 and TRBJ1-3; D gene ambiguous. The clonotype was recovered from a man aged 30-40 years in good health. Sequences were obtained from blood. The chain's CDR3 is CASSSVQSGNTIYF. In DNA, the CDR3 is TGTGCCAGCAGCTCCGTCCAGTCAGGAAACACCATATATTTT.